This entry describes one TCR beta chain. Its recognized antigen is unknown. No base qualities exist here, and no much larger clone lies one base off it. The data originate from a study of blood T cell repertoires in COVID-19 (dated by TCRdb to 2020 to 2021). Regarding the research as a whole: Samples covering the acute and convalescent phases of COVID-19 were provided by collaborators in the United States, Italy and Spain. The prospective study material was composed of cDNA or gDNA derived from T cells, B-cell-depleted T cells, or PBMCs. Deeply sampled blood TCRbeta repertoires from subjects exposed to, actively infected with, or recovered from COVID-19 were included in the dataset. A freely available public database, intended as a resource for researchers studying the immune response to SARS-CoV-2, is where the repertoires were released. The samples were drawn from two sources: the first 160 participants of the ongoing ImmuneRACE study, and about 1,300 subjects contributed by 6 global collaborators. A de-identified subject ID, COVID-19 status, age in years and sex were almost always included in the sample metadata. Where available, HLA class I and class II types were taken from metadata supplied by the sample provider and were not determined by assay-based typing. The investigation overall reported the following: The amount of clinical and demographic metadata varied by source and participant and was provided uncurated.

From a lookup of the germline V gene (reference sequence), CDR1 and CDR2 are LNHDA and SQIVND. Compared with germline, V lacks 7 bases and J lacks 1 base; bases without a gene match: 6. Including the terminal cysteine and phenylalanine, the CDR3 comprises 14 residues. The DNA shown is the 42-base CDR3, in frame from base 1. The immunoSEQ Assay, a bias-controlled multiplex PCR, was used to amplify TCRbeta CDR3 regions from genomic DNA. Regarding the original processing steps: Nucleated cell counts per sample were estimated from amplification of reference gene primers within the assay. Sequence reads were collapsed and filtered to measure the absolute abundance of every unique TCRbeta CDR3 rearrangement. For each sample, productive Simpson clonality was calculated as the square root of Simpson's diversity index across productive rearrangements. Not all clones reach the TCRdb copy of this immuneACCESS table, which keeps in-frame sequences only. Checked studies attribute under half of the gap to unresolved V genes and leave the rest unexplained. V, J and clone size reflect that table, while D and trimming were determined from the DNA. The sample table records some 400,000 clones; almost 90% of these occur just once. 6.5% of the sample is in the top ten clones.

Each collaborating institution followed its own protocols to collect whole blood in K2EDTA tubes. Collaborator samples were shipped for TCRbeta analysis as frozen whole blood, isolated PBMCs, or DNA extracted from either sample type. Rearrangement joined TRBV19 to TRBJ1-1; 7 of the junction bases match TRBD1. Sequencing was done on a sample of peripheral blood. The receptor comes from a man aged 18 to 30 with active or convalescent COVID-19. Here is the DNA: TGTGCCAGTAACCCGACAGGGAAGAACACTGAAGCTTTCTTT. This codes for CASNPTGKNTEAFF.